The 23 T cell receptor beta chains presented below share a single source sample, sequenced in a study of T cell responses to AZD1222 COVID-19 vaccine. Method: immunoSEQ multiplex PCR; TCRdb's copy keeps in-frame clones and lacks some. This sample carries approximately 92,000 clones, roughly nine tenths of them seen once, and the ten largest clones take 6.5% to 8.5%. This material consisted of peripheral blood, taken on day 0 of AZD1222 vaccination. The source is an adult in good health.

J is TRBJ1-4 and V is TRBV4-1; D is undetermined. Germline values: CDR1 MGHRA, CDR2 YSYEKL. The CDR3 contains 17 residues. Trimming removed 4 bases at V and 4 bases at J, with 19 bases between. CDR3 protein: CASSLRDPAKGNEKLFF. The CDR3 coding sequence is TGCGCCAGCAGCCTTCGAGATCCCGCAAAGGGTAATGAAAAACTGTTTTTT.

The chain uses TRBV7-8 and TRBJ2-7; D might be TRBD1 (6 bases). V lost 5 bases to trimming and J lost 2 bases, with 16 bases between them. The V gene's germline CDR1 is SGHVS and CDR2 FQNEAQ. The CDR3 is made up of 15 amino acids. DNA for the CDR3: TGTGCCAGCAGCCCTCGGGGAACAGGGCCCTACGAGCAGTACTTC. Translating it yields CASSPRGTGPYEQYF.

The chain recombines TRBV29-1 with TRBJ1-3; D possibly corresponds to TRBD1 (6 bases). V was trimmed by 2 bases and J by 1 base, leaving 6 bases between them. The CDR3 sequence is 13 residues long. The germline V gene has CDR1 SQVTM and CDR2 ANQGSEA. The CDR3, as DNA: TGCAGCGTTGAAAGGGGGTCTGGAAACACCATATATTTT. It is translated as CSVERGSGNTIYF. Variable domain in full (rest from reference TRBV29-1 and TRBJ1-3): SAVISQKPSRDICQRGTSLTIQCQVDSQVTMMFWYRQQPGQSLTLIATANQGSEATYESGFVIDKFPISRPNLTFSTLTVSNMSPEDSSIYLCSVERGSGNTIYFGEGSWLTVV.

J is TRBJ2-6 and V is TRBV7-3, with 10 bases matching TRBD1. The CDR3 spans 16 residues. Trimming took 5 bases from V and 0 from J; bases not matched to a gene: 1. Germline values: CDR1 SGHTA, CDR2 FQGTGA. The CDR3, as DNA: TGTGCCAGCAGCCGGACAGGGGGCTCTGGGGCCAACGTCCTGACTTTC. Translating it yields CASSRTGGSGANVLTF.

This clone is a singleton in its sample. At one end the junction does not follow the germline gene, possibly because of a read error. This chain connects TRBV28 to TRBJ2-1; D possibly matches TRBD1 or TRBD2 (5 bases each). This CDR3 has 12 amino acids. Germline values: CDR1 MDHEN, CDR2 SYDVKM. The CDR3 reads CATTGRYYEQFF. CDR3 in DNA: TGTGCCACCACGGGACGCTACTATGAGCAGTTCTTC.

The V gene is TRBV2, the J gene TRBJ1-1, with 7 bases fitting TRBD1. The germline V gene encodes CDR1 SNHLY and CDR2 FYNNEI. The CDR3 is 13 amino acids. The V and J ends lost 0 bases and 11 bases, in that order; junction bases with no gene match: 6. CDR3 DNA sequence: TGTGCCAGCAGTGAAGCTGAAGGGGGCTCTGCTTTCTTT. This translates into CASSEAEGGSAFF.

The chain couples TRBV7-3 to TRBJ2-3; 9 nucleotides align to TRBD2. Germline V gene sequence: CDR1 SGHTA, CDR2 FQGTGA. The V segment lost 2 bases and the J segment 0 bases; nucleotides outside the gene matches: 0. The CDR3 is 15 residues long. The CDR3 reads CASSLAGGSTDTQYF. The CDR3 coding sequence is TGTGCCAGCAGCTTAGCGGGGGGGAGCACAGATACGCAGTATTTT.

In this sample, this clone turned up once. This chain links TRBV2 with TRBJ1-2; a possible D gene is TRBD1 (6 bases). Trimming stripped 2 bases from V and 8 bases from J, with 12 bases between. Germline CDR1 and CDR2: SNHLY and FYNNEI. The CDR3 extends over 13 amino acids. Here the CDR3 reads CASSEPGVEGYTF. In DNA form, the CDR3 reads TGTGCCAGCAGTGAACCAGGGGTGGAGGGCTACACCTTC. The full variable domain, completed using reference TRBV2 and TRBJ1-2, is EPEVTQTPSHQVTQMGQEVILRCVPISNHLYFYWYRQILGQKVEFLVSFYNNEISEKSEIFDDQFSVERPDGSNFTLKIRSTKLEDSAMYFCASSEPGVEGYTFGSGTRLTVV.

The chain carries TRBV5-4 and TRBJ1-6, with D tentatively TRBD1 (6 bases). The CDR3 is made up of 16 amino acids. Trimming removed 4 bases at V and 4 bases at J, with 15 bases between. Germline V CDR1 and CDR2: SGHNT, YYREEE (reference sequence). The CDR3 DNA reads TGTGCCAGCAGCAGGGAGGGGGATCGGTATAATTCACCCCTCCACTTT. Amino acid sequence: CASSREGDRYNSPLHF. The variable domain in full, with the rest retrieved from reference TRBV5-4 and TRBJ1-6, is ETGVTQSPTHLIKTRGQQVTLRCSSQSGHNTVSWYQQALGQGPQFIFQYYREEENGRGNFPPRFSGLQFPNYSSELNVNALELDDSALYLCASSREGDRYNSPLHFGNGTRLTVT.

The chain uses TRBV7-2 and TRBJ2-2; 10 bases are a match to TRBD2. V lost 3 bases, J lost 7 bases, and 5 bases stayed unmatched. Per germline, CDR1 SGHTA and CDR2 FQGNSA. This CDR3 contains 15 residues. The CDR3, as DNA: TGTGCCAGCAGCTTTACTAGCGGGAATCACGGGGAGCTGTTTTTT. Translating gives CASSFTSGNHGELFF. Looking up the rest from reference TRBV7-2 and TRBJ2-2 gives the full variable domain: GAGVSQSPSNKVTEKGKDVELRCDPISGHTALYWYRQSLGQGLEFLIYFQGNSAPDKSGLPSDRFSAERTGGSVSTLTIQRTQQEDSAVYLCASSFTSGNHGELFFGEGSRLTVL.

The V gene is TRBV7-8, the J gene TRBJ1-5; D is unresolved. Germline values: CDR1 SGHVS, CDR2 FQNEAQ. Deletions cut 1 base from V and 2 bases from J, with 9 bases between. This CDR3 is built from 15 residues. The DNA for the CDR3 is TGTGCCAGCAGCTTAGGCGGCGGCGGCAATCAGCCCCAGCATTTT. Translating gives CASSLGGGGNQPQHF.

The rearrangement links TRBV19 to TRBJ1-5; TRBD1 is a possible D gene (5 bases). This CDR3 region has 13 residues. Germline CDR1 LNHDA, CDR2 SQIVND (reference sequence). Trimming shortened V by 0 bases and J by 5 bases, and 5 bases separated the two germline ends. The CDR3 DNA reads TGTGCCAGTAGTATAGACAGGGATCAGCCCCAGCATTTT. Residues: CASSIDRDQPQHF.

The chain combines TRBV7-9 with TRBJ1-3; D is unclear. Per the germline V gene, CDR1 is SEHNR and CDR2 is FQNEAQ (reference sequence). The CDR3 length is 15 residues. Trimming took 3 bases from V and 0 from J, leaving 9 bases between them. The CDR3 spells CASSFTTSSGNTIYF. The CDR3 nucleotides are TGTGCCAGCAGCTTTACCACCAGCTCTGGAAACACCATATATTTT.

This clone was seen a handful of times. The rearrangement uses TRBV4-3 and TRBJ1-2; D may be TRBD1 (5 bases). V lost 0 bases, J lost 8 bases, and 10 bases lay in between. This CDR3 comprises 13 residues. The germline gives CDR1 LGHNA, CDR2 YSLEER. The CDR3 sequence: CASSQEGVWGYTF. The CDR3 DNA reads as TGCGCCAGCAGCCAAGAGGGGGTCTGGGGCTACACCTTC.

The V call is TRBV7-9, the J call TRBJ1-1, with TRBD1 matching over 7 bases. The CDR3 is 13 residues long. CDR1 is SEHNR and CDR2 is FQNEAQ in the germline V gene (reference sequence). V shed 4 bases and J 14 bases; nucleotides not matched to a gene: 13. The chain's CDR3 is CASSSGQDNPSFF. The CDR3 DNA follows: TGTGCCAGCAGCTCCGGACAGGATAATCCCAGCTTCTTT.

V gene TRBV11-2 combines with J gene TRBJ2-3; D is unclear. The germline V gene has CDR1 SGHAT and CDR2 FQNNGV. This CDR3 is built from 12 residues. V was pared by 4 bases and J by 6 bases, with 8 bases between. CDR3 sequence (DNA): TGTGCCAGCAGCTCCCAAGCCGATACGCAGTATTTT. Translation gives CASSSQADTQYF. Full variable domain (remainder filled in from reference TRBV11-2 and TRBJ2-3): EAGVAQSPRYKIIEKRQSVAFWCNPISGHATLYWYQQILGQGPKLLIQFQNNGVVDDSQLPKDRFSAERLKGVDSTLKIQPAKLEDSAVYLCASSSQADTQYFGPGTRLTVL.

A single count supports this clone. The CDR3, as DNA: TGTGCCAGCAGTTTGTTCACAGGGGCCGGGGCCAACGTCCTGACTTTC. Its translation is CASSLFTGAGANVLTF. The chain has TRBV6-2 or TRBV6-3 and TRBJ2-6, with TRBD1 identical over 7 bases. V shed 4 bases, J shed 4 bases, and the junction held 7 bases outside the gene matches. Germline-derived CDR1 and CDR2 are MNHEY and SVGEGT. The CDR3 runs to 16 residues.

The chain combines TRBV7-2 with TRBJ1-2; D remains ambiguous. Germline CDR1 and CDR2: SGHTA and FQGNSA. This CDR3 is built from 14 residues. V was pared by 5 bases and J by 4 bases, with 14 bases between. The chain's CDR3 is CASSPGPSSYGYTF. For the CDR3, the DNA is TGTGCCAGCAGCCCAGGACCTTCTAGCTATGGCTACACCTTC.

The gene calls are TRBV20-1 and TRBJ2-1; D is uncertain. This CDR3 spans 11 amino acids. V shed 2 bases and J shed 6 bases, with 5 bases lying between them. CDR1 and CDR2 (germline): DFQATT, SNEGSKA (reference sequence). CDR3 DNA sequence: TGCAGTGCTAGACCACGCAATGAGCAGTTCTTC. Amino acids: CSARPRNEQFF.

CDR3 protein: CATGENYGYTF. DNA for the CDR3: TGTGCCACCGGGGAGAACTATGGCTACACCTTC. The genes are TRBV7-2 and TRBJ1-2, with D unresolved. Per the germline V gene, CDR1 is SGHTA and CDR2 is FQGNSA. V was pared by 10 bases and J by 2 bases, with 8 bases between. CDR3 length: 11 residues.

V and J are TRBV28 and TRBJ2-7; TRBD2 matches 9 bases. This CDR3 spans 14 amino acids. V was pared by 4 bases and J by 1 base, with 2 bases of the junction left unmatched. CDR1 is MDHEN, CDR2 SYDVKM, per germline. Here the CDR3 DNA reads TGTGCCAGCAGTTCTCTAGCGGGGTCCTACGAGCAGTACTTC. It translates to CASSSLAGSYEQYF.

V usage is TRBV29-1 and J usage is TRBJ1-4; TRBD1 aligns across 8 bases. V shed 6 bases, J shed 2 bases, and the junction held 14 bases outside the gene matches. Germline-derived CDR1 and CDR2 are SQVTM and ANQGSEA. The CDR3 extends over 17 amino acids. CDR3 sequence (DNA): TGCAGCGTGACCCCTCCAGGGGGCGGGTTGACTAATGAAAAACTGTTTTTT. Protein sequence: CSVTPPGGGLTNEKLFF. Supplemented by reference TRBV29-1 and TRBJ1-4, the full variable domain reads SAVISQKPSRDICQRGTSLTIQCQVDSQVTMMFWYRQQPGQSLTLIATANQGSEATYESGFVIDKFPISRPNLTFSTLTVSNMSPEDSSIYLCSVTPPGGGLTNEKLFFGSGTQLSVL.

The CDR3 nucleotides read TGTGCCAGCAGCTCAAGGGAGGGCAATCAGCCCCAGCATTTT. It yields the protein CASSSREGNQPQHF. This sequence joins TRBV7-8 and TRBJ1-5; no reliable D call. Trimming took 4 bases from V and 2 from J, leaving 9 bases between them. The CDR3 runs to 14 residues. The germline V gene has CDR1 SGHVS and CDR2 FQNEAQ. Combining the CDR3 with reference TRBV7-8 and TRBJ1-5 gives the whole variable domain GAGVSQSPRYKVAKRGQDVALRCDPISGHVSLFWYQQALGQGPEFLTYFQNEAQLDKSGLPSDRFFAERPEGSVSTLKIQRTQQEDSAVYLCASSSREGNQPQHFGDGTRLSIL.